The next 15 T cell receptor beta chains were all read from a single sample in a study of blood T cell repertoires in COVID-19. TCRdb's table, derived via immunoSEQ multiplex PCR, lists solely in-frame clones and lacks some. There are about 110,000 clones in the sample; 82% occur only once, and about 15% lies in the top ten. The sequenced sample consisted of peripheral blood. The receptor source for this set is a woman aged 55-69 years with acute or convalescent COVID-19.

The V gene is TRBV2, the J gene TRBJ1-5; no clear D gene. In germline, CDR1 is SNHLY, CDR2 FYNNEI. The V end was cut by 7 bases, the J end by 7 bases, with 11 bases between. This CDR3 is 12 amino acids long. The CDR3 sequence: CASTSGGQPQHF. The CDR3 nucleotides read TGTGCCAGCACCTCGGGAGGACAGCCCCAGCATTTT.

The chain is built from TRBV3-1 (or the pseudogene TRBV3-2) and TRBJ1-1; weak D call: TRBD1 (5 bases). The CDR3 covers 14 residues. Trimming took off 2 bases at V and 5 bases at J, with 12 bases between the two ends. Germline CDR1 and CDR2: LGHDT and YNNKEL (reference sequence). This CDR3 is CASSQRWGRTEAFF. In DNA, the CDR3 is TGTGCCAGCAGCCAAAGGTGGGGCAGGACTGAAGCTTTCTTT.

This clone was seen a handful of times. J is TRBJ2-7 and V is TRBV21-1; the table's D gene call, TRBD1, was not cross checked with the DNA. TRBV21-1 is a pseudogene locus. CDR3 length equals 14 residues. The CDR3 reads CASSTRTESYEQYF. CDR3 DNA sequence: TGTGCCAGCAGCACGCGGACAGAAAGCTACGAGCAGTACTTC.

The J gene is TRBJ1-2, the V gene TRBV30; D call uncertain. Germline V gene lookup returns CDR1 GTSNPN and CDR2 SVGIG (reference sequence). The CDR3 has 12 residues. The V end was cut by 0 bases, the J end by 2 bases, with 4 bases between. CDR3 in amino acids: CAWSVQNYGYTF. The CDR3 nucleotides are TGTGCCTGGAGTGTACAGAACTATGGCTACACCTTC.

The chain links TRBV14 to TRBJ1-4; 8 bases align to TRBD1. The germline gives CDR1 SGHDN, CDR2 FVKESK. CDR3 length: 15 amino acids. V lost 6 bases to trimming and J lost 0 bases; unmatched junction nucleotides: 3. The CDR3 bases are TGTGCCAGCAGACGACAGGGGACAACTAATGAAAAACTGTTTTTT. Translation gives CASRRQGTTNEKLFF.

This clone was observed once. This chain connects TRBV19 to TRBJ1-5, with a weak D call TRBD1 (5 bases). Trimming took off 5 bases at V and 10 bases at J, with 12 bases between the two ends. Germline assignment: CDR1 LNHDA and CDR2 SQIVND (reference sequence). This CDR3 is built from 12 residues. This CDR3 is CASSSTGPPQHF. DNA of the CDR3: TGTGCCAGTAGTTCTACAGGTCCCCCCCAGCATTTT. The full variable domain, its missing parts supplied by reference TRBV19 and TRBJ1-5, is DGGITQSPKYLFRKEGQNVTLSCEQNLNHDAMYWYRQDPGQGLRLIYYSQIVNDFQKGDIAEGYSVSREKKESFPLTVTSAQKNPTAFYLCASSSTGPPQHFGDGTRLSIL.

The J gene is TRBJ2-7, the V gene TRBV18, with TRBD1 matching 7 bases. CDR3 length: 14 amino acids. CDR1 and CDR2 from the germline V gene are KGHSH and LQKENI. The ends lost 3 bases at V and 5 bases at J; junction bases unmatched: 7. CDR3 nucleotides: TGTGCCAGCTCACCTGACAGGGTGACAAACGAGCAGTACTTC. As protein: CASSPDRVTNEQYF.

This clone was seen more than once but under ten times. J is TRBJ2-1 and V is TRBV9, with 7 positions matching TRBD2. The CDR3 has 15 amino acids. Losses at the gene ends were 3 bases for V and 7 bases for J; bases not matched to a gene: 10. Germline V gene data show CDR1 as SGDLS and CDR2 as YYNGEE. CDR3 nucleotide sequence: TGTGCCAGCAGCGCCCCATCGGGGGGTCATAATGAGCAGTTCTTC. Protein sequence: CASSAPSGGHNEQFF. Looking up the rest from reference TRBV9 and TRBJ2-1 gives the full variable domain: DSGVTQTPKHLITATGQRVTLRCSPRSGDLSVYWYQQSLDQGLQFLIQYYNGEERAKGNILERFSAQQFPDLHSELNLSSLELGDSALYFCASSAPSGGHNEQFFGPGTRLTVL.

The rearrangement links TRBV27 to TRBJ1-1; D is possibly TRBD1 (6 bases). The germline V gene encodes CDR1 MNHEY and CDR2 SMNVEV (reference sequence). The CDR3 has 13 residues. Trimming took 5 bases from V and 4 from J, leaving 11 bases between them. CDR3 coding DNA: TGTGCCAGCAGTCTCTACAGGGTCACTGAAGCTTTCTTT. This translates into CASSLYRVTEAFF.

This rearrangement joins TRBV3-1 (or the pseudogene TRBV3-2) to TRBJ1-2; 8 nucleotides align to TRBD1. V lost 4 bases, J lost 2 bases, and 6 bases stayed unmatched. Germline CDR1 and CDR2: LGHDT and YNNKEL (reference sequence). This CDR3 is 15 amino acids long. The CDR3 reads CASSLGQGRNYGYTF. DNA of the CDR3: TGTGCCAGCAGCCTTGGACAGGGAAGGAACTATGGCTACACCTTC.

The rearrangement links TRBV30 to TRBJ1-6; perhaps TRBD1 as D (5 bases). Trimming left V 0 bases short and J 10 bases short, with 13 bases between. CDR1 is GTSNPN and CDR2 is SVGIG in the germline V gene (reference sequence). This CDR3 spans 14 amino acids. The chain's CDR3 is CAWSVKGRRSPLHF. The CDR3, as DNA: TGTGCCTGGAGTGTAAAGGGGAGGCGGTCACCCCTCCACTTT.

The V and J genes are TRBV28 and TRBJ2-6, with 10 bases fitting TRBD2. V gave up 2 bases and J gave up 0 bases; unmatched junction bases: 1. Germline-derived CDR1 and CDR2 are MDHEN and SYDVKM. The CDR3 runs 17 residues. The CDR3 region is CASSLSGGASGANVLTF. The CDR3 nucleotides read TGTGCCAGCAGTTTAAGCGGGGGGGCCTCTGGGGCCAACGTCCTGACTTTC.

The chain joins TRBV6-1 to TRBJ1-2; maybe TRBD1 (6 bases). Trimming removed 2 bases at V and 3 bases at J, with 10 bases between. This CDR3 spans 14 amino acids. The germline CDR1 and CDR2 sequences are MNHNS and SASEGT. CDR3 DNA: TGTGCCAGCAGTGAACCGGGACAATACTATGGCTACACCTTC. Translating gives CASSEPGQYYGYTF.

The chain uses TRBV5-1 and TRBJ1-2; D is unclear. The CDR3 runs to 13 residues. The V end was cut by 2 bases, the J end by 1 base, with 6 bases between. Germline V lookup: CDR1 SGHRS, CDR2 YFSETQ. CDR3 nucleotide sequence: TGCGCCAGCAGCTTCAATAGTAACTATGGCTACACCTTC. Protein sequence: CASSFNSNYGYTF.

The chain employs TRBV4-3 and TRBJ1-6, with 7 nucleotides matching TRBD1. The CDR3 has 14 amino acids. The trim removed 1 base at V and 10 bases at J, leaving 4 bases unmatched. Germline V gene sequence: CDR1 LGHNA, CDR2 YSLEER. This CDR3 is CASSQVQGTSPLHF. The DNA of the CDR3 is TGCGCCAGCAGCCAAGTACAGGGGACCTCACCCCTCCACTTT.